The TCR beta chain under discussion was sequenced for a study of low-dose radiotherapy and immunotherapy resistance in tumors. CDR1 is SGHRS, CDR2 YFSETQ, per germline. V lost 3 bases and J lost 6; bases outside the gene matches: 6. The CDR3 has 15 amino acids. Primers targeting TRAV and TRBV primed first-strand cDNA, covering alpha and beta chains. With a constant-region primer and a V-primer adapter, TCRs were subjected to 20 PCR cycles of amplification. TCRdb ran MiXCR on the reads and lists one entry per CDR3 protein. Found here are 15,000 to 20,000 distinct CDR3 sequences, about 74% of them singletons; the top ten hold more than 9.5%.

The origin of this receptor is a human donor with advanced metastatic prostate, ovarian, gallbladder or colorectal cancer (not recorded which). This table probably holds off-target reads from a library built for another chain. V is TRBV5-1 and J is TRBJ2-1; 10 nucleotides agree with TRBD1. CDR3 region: CASSWGTGATNEQFF. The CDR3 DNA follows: TGCGCCAGCAGCTGGGGGACAGGGGCCACCAATGAGCAGTTCTTC.